A single sample is the source of the 20 T cell receptor beta chains below, sequenced in a study of vaccination and CD4 T cells after COVID-19. Their recognized antigens are unknown. The treatment denotes: roughly 11-day PBMC culture with coronavirus spike peptide pools or control peptides (ViraFEST assay). With the Oncomine TCR Beta short-read assay, DNA from cultured CD4+ T cells was sequenced. TCRdb reprocessed the PCR reads via MiXCR and lists one record per CDR3 protein. The table shows under 10,000 distinct CDR3 sequences, with 20% to 25% occurring only once. The sample was CD4+ T cells from blood, cultured in vitro, taken after SARS-CoV-2 vaccination. These receptors were obtained from a human donor who had recovered from COVID-19.

This clonotype is labeled as medium-sized (0.01 to 0.1%). The V gene is TRBV7-2, the J gene TRBJ1-6, with 7 bases matching TRBD1. Germline V lookup: CDR1 SGHTA, CDR2 FQGNSA. Unmatched junction bases numbered 11, after V lost 4 bases and J lost 8 bases. This CDR3 region has 16 residues. CDR3 sequence reads: CASSSRQGTSDSPLHF. The CDR3 DNA sequence: TGTGCCAGCAGCTCACGACAGGGAACCTCGGATTCACCCCTCCACTTT.

The genes are TRBV6-1 and TRBJ2-3; 8 bases match TRBD2. This CDR3 is built from 16 residues. The junction had 15 bases not matched to a gene; V was cut back by 7 bases and J by 6 bases. The germline V gene encodes CDR1 MNHNS and CDR2 SASEGT. DNA for the CDR3: TGTGCCAGCACCAACTGGGGCGGGGGGCGGGCGGATACGCAGTATTTT. The encoded protein is CASTNWGGGRADTQYF.

The chain is built from TRBV28 and TRBJ2-7; D might be TRBD2 (6 bases). The germline CDR1 and CDR2 sequences are MDHEN and SYDVKM. This CDR3 spans 14 amino acids. Trimming cost V 3 bases and J 3 bases, with 12 bases left between them. The CDR3 loop reads CASSFLGGLYEQYF. As DNA, the CDR3 is TGTGCCAGCAGTTTTCTCGGGGGTCTCTACGAGCAGTACTTC. Looking up the rest from reference TRBV28 and TRBJ2-7 gives the full variable domain: DVKVTQSSRYLVKRTGEKVFLECVQDMDHENMFWYRQDPGLGLRLIYFSYDVKMKEKGDIPEGYSVSREKKERFSLILESASTNQTSMYLCASSFLGGLYEQYFGPGTRLTVT.

This clonotype is deemed medium-sized. The rearrangement joins TRBV7-9 to TRBJ1-5, with D perhaps matching TRBD1 (5 bases). CDR3 length: 15 residues. Trimming cost V 4 bases and J 2 bases, with 12 bases left between them. Germline CDR1 is SEHNR and CDR2 is FQNEAQ (reference sequence). This CDR3 reads CASSSGKGGNQPQHF. As DNA, the CDR3 is TGTGCCAGCAGCTCGGGGAAAGGGGGCAATCAGCCCCAGCATTTT.

This sequence joins TRBV6-2 or TRBV6-3 and TRBJ1-5; the match to TRBD1 covers 9 bases. Germline CDR1 MNHEY, CDR2 SVGEGT. With V trimmed by 5 bases and J by 2 bases, 13 bases remained unmatched. CDR3 length equals 18 residues. The CDR3: CASSPGQGIPGGNQPQHF. The CDR3 DNA reads TGTGCCAGCAGTCCCGGACAGGGGATCCCAGGGGGCAATCAGCCCCAGCATTTT.

This clonotype has a handful of counts. The rearrangement joins TRBV11-2 to TRBJ2-3; D ambiguous. Germline loops: CDR1 SGHAT, CDR2 FQNNGV. CDR3 length: 12 residues. Trimming took 3 bases from V and 1 from J, leaving 2 bases between them. The CDR3 loop reads CASSFGTDTQYF. CDR3 nucleotides: TGTGCCAGCAGCTTCGGCACAGATACGCAGTATTTT.

The V call is TRBV19, the J call TRBJ1-6, with D possibly being TRBD1 (6 bases). The CDR3 contains 15 residues. Germline V lookup: CDR1 LNHDA, CDR2 SQIVND (reference sequence). Trimming shortened V by 4 bases and J by 5 bases, and 12 bases separated the two germline ends. CDR3 loop: CASSKGGRDNSPLHF. The CDR3 DNA is TGTGCCAGTAGTAAGGGGGGCAGGGATAATTCACCCCTCCACTTT. Supplemented by reference TRBV19 and TRBJ1-6, the full variable domain reads DGGITQSPKYLFRKEGQNVTLSCEQNLNHDAMYWYRQDPGQGLRLIYYSQIVNDFQKGDIAEGYSVSREKKESFPLTVTSAQKNPTAFYLCASSKGGRDNSPLHFGNGTRLTVT.

The rearrangement links TRBV6-1 to TRBJ2-7; D call uncertain. The V gene's germline CDR1 is MNHNS and CDR2 SASEGT. The CDR3 length is 13 residues. Trimming pared 4 bases from V and 9 bases from J, leaving 16 bases between. DNA for the CDR3: TGTGCCAGCAGTGTCCCGGTGACCTTTGTGCAGTACTTC. Protein product: CASSVPVTFVQYF.

The V and J genes are TRBV27 and TRBJ2-1; 8 positions match TRBD1. Germline V CDR1 and CDR2: MNHEY, SMNVEV (reference sequence). The CDR3 is 16 amino acids. V lost 9 bases to trimming and J lost 9 bases; unmatched junction nucleotides: 19. This CDR3 is CASRIRGQPRGGEQFF. The CDR3 DNA follows: TGTGCCAGTAGAATCAGGGGGCAACCGAGGGGAGGTGAGCAGTTCTTC.

The chain joins TRBV6-1 to TRBJ2-1; 16 bases map to TRBD2. The CDR3 has 19 residues. Germline-derived CDR1 and CDR2 are MNHNS and SASEGT. The trim removed 6 bases at V and 2 bases at J, leaving 10 bases unmatched. DNA of the CDR3: TGTGCCAGCAGGCGTACCGGGACTAGCGGGAGGGCAGCCTACAATGAGCAGTTCTTC. It is translated as CASRRTGTSGRAAYNEQFF.

The DNA of the CDR3 is TGTGCCAGTAGTATAGCGGGGATTTCTACCGAAGCTTTCTTT. This gives the protein CASSIAGISTEAFF. V gene TRBV19 combines with J gene TRBJ1-1; no clear D gene. V dropped 1 base and J dropped 8 bases, with 14 bases sitting between them. Germline CDR1 reads LNHDA; CDR2 reads SQIVND (reference sequence). CDR3 size: 14 residues.

The rearrangement links TRBV24-1 to TRBJ2-3; 7 nucleotides line up with TRBD2. V gave up 4 bases and J gave up 5 bases; unmatched junction bases: 8. This CDR3 has 15 amino acids. The V gene's germline CDR1 is KGHDR and CDR2 SFDVKD. The CDR3 loop is CATSDGTRGVDTQYF. In DNA form, the CDR3 reads TGTGCCACCAGTGACGGGACTCGGGGGGTAGATACGCAGTATTTT.

By frequency in the sample, this clonotype is medium-sized. Written as DNA, the CDR3 is TGTGCCAGCAGTCAACAGGTACGGGAGACCCAGTACTTC. Translating gives CASSQQVRETQYF. The chain carries TRBV28 and TRBJ2-5, with TRBD1 as a possible D gene (5 bases). In germline, CDR1 is MDHEN, CDR2 SYDVKM. The CDR3 has 13 residues. The V end was cut by 5 bases, the J end by 5 bases, with 12 bases between.

This clonotype is labeled as medium-sized. The chain joins TRBV6-1 to TRBJ1-2; D is undetermined. Germline V gene data show CDR1 as MNHNS and CDR2 as SASEGT. With 6 bases removed from V and 7 bases from J, the gap between germline ends came to 18 bases. The length of the CDR3 is 14 residues. CDR3 loop: CASSSGPYNRGYTF. DNA of the CDR3: TGTGCCAGCAGCTCTGGACCGTATAATCGTGGCTACACCTTC.

The chain links TRBV7-9 to TRBJ2-1, with 11 nucleotides matching TRBD2. The CDR3 length is 15 residues. The germline CDR1 and CDR2 sequences are SEHNR and FQNEAQ (reference sequence). V was pared by 5 bases and J by 7 bases, with 7 bases of the junction left unmatched. CDR3 in DNA: TGTGCCAGCAGCCTACTAGCGGGAGTCGGAAATGAGCAGTTCTTC. Its translation: CASSLLAGVGNEQFF.

V and J are TRBV5-1 and TRBJ2-7, with D possibly matching TRBD2 (5 bases). V shed 4 bases and J shed 5 bases, with 19 bases lying between them. The germline V gene encodes CDR1 SGHRS and CDR2 YFSETQ. This CDR3 is 15 amino acids long. CDR3 coding DNA: TGCGCCAGCAGCCCGGGATCCCGGTATGAGAACGAGCAGTACTTC. Translating it yields CASSPGSRYENEQYF.

The chain is built from TRBV9 and TRBJ2-5, with D maybe TRBD2 (6 bases). Germline CDR1 is SGDLS and CDR2 is YYNGEE. The CDR3 extends over 15 amino acids. V was trimmed by 2 bases and J by 5 bases, leaving 16 bases between them. The CDR3 sequence: CASSVKGGVGETQYF. CDR3 coding DNA: TGTGCCAGCAGCGTCAAGGGCGGGGTGGGGGAGACCCAGTACTTC.

This clonotype has only a few counts. The V and J genes are TRBV2 and TRBJ2-7; D gene unclear. The CDR3 is 10 residues long. Germline lookup yields CDR1 SNHLY and CDR2 FYNNEI. Trimming pared 6 bases from V and 4 bases from J, leaving 4 bases between. The CDR3 DNA follows: TGTGCCAGCAGGGGATACGAGCAGTACTTC. This sequence encodes CASRGYEQYF.

By frequency in the sample, this clonotype is medium-sized (0.01 to 0.1%). The rearrangement uses TRBV20-1 and TRBJ1-1, with a possible D match to TRBD1 (6 bases). This CDR3 is built from 14 residues. With 5 bases removed from V and 7 bases from J, the gap between germline ends came to 20 bases. Germline loops: CDR1 DFQATT, CDR2 SNEGSKA (reference sequence). Here the CDR3 DNA reads TGCAGTGCTCTCAACAGTATAACAGGGATTGAAGCTTTCTTT. Its protein is CSALNSITGIEAFF.

V is TRBV28 and J is TRBJ1-3; D is undetermined. Germline assignment: CDR1 MDHEN and CDR2 SYDVKM. V was shortened by 3 bases and J by 0 bases, with 12 bases between the two germline ends. The CDR3 length is 16 residues. The CDR3 region is CASSFGDPYSGNTIYF. Written as DNA, the CDR3 is TGTGCCAGCAGTTTCGGAGACCCTTACTCTGGAAACACCATATATTTT.